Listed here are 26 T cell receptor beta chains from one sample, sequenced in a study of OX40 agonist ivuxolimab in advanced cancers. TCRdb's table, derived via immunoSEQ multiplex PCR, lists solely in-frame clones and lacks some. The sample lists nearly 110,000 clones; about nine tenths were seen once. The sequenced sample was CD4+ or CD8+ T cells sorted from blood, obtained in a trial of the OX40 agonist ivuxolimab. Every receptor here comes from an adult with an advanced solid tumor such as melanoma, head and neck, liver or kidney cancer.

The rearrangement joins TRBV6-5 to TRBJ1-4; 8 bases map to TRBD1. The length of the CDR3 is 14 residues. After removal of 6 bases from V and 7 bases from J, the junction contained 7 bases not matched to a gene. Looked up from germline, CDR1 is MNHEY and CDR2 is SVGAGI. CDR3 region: CASRPDRVREKLFF. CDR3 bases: TGTGCCAGCAGACCGGACAGGGTCCGTGAAAAACTGTTTTTT.

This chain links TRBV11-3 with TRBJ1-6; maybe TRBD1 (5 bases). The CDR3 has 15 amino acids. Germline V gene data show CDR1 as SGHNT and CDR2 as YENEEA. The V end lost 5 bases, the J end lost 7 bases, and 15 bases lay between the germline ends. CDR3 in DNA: TGTGCCAGCAGCACTTCCGGGACCAACAATTCACCCCTCCACTTT. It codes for CASSTSGTNNSPLHF.

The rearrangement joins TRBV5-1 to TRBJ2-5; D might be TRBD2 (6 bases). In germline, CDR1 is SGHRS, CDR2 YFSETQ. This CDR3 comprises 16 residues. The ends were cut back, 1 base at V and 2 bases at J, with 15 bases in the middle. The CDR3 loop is CASSLTGEPLQETQYF. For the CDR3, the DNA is TGCGCCAGCAGCTTGACGGGGGAGCCCTTACAAGAGACCCAGTACTTC.

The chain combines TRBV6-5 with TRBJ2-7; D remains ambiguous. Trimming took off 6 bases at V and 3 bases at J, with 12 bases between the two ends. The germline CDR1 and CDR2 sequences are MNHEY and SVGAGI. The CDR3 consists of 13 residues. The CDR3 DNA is TGTGCCAGCAGGCCCTTTAGCCGCTACGAGCAGTACTTC. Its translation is CASRPFSRYEQYF.

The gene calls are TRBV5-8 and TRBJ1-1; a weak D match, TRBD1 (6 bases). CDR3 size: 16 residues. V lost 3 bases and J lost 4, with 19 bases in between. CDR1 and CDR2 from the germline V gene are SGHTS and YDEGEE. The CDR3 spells CASSSGTPFRGTEAFF. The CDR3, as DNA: TGTGCCAGCAGCTCCGGGACACCCTTCCGTGGCACTGAAGCTTTCTTT.

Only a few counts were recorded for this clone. This CDR3 reads CASSLFGGGQGETQYF. Here the CDR3 DNA reads TGTGCCAGCAGCTTATTCGGCGGGGGCCAGGGTGAGACCCAGTACTTC. The chain has TRBV7-2 and TRBJ2-5; D may be TRBD2 (7 bases). Germline V CDR1 and CDR2: SGHTA, FQGNSA. The CDR3 covers 16 residues. Trimming left V 2 bases short and J 5 bases short, with 18 bases between.

The CDR3 is CASFRRGSGYGYTF. The CDR3 nucleotides read TGTGCCAGCTTCCGAAGGGGGTCAGGCTATGGCTACACCTTC. V usage is TRBV28 and J usage is TRBJ1-2; D might be TRBD1 (6 bases). V dropped 8 bases and J dropped 4 bases, with 17 bases sitting between them. Germline V gene sequence: CDR1 MDHEN, CDR2 SYDVKM. This CDR3 has 14 amino acids.

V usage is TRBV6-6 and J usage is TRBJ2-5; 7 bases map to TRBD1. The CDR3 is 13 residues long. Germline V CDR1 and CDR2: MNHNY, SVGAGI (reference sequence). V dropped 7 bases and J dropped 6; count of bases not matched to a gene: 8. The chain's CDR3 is CASNYRGMKTQYF. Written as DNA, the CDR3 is TGTGCCAGCAACTACAGGGGAATGAAGACCCAGTACTTC.

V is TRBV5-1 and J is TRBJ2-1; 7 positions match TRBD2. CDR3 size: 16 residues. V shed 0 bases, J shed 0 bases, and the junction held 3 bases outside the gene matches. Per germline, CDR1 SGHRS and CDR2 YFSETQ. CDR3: CASSLAPSGSYNEQFF. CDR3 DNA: TGCGCCAGCAGCTTGGCCCCTAGCGGCTCCTACAATGAGCAGTTCTTC.

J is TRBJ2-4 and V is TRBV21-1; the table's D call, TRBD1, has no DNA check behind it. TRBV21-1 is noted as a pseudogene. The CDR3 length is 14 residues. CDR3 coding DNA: TGTGCCCAAGAAAGGGGGCAGGGTCCCAACATTCAGTACTTC. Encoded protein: CAQERGQGPNIQYF.

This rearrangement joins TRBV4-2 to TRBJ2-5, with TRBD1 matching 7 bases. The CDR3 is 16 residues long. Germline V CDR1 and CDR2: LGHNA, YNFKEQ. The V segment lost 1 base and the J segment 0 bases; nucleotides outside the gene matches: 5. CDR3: CASSQGKQGNQETQYF. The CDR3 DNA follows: TGTGCCAGCAGCCAAGGCAAACAGGGGAACCAAGAGACCCAGTACTTC.

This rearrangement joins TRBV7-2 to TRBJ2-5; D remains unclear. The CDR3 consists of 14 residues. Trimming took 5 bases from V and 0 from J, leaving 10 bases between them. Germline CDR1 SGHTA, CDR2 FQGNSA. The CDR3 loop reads CASSPSRNQETQYF. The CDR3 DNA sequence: TGTGCCAGCAGCCCCAGTAGAAACCAAGAGACCCAGTACTTC.

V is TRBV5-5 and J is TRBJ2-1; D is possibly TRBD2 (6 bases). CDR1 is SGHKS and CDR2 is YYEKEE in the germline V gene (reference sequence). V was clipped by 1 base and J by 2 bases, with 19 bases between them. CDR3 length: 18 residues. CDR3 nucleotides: TGTGCCAGCAGCTTGCTCGCCCTACTCGGGGGACCCTACAATGAGCAGTTCTTC. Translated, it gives CASSLLALLGGPYNEQFF.

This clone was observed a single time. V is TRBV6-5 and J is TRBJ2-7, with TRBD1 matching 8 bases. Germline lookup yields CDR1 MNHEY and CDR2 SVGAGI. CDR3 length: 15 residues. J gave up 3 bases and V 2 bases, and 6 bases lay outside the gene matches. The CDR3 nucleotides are TGTGCCAGCAGTTACGCAGGGGGCAGGGGCTACGAGCAGTACTTC. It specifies CASSYAGGRGYEQYF.

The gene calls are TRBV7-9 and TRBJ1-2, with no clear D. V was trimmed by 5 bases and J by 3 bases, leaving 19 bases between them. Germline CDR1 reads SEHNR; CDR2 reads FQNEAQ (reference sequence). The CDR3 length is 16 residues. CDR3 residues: CASSVEPTNIYYGYTF. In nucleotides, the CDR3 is TGTGCCAGCAGCGTTGAGCCAACTAACATATACTATGGCTACACCTTC.

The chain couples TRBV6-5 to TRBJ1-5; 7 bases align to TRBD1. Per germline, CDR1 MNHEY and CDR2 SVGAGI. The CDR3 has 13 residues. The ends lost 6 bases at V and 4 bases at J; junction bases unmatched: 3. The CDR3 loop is CASSLQGNQPQHF. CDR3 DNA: TGTGCCAGCAGCCTACAGGGGAATCAGCCCCAGCATTTT.

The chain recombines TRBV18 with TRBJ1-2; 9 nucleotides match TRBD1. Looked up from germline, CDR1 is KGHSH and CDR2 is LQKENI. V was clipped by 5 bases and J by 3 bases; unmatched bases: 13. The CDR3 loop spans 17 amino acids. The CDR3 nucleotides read TGTGCCAGCTCATCCACCGGGACAGGGATGGATGACTATGGCTACACCTTC. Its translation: CASSSTGTGMDDYGYTF.

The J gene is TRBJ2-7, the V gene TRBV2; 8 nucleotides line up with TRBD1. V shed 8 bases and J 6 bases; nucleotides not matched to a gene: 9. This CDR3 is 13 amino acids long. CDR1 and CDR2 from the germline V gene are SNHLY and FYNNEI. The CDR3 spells CASQGAGRVEQYF. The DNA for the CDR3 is TGTGCCAGCCAGGGGGCGGGACGGGTCGAGCAGTACTTC.

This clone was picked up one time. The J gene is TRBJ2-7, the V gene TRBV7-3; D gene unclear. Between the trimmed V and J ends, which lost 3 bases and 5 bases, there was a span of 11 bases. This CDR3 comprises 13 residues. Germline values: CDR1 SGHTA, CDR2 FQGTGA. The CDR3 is CASSLGRRNEQYF. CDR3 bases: TGTGCCAGCAGCTTGGGCAGACGTAACGAGCAGTACTTC.

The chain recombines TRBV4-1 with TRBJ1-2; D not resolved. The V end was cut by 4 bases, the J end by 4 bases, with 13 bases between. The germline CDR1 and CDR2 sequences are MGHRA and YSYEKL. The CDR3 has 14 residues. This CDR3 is CASSPDGVGYGYTF. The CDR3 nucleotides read TGCGCCAGCAGCCCCGACGGAGTGGGCTATGGCTACACCTTC.

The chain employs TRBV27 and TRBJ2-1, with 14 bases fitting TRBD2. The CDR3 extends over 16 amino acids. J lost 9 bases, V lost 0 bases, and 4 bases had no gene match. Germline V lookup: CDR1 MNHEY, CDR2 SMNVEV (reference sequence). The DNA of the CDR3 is TGTGCCAGCAGTTTATCAGGACTAGCGGGGGGTCGTGAGCAGTTCTTC. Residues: CASSLSGLAGGREQFF.

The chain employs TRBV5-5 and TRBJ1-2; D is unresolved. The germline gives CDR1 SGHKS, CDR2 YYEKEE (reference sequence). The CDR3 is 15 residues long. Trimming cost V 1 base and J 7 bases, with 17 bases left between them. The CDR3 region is CASSLTGGPGGGYTF. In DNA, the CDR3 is TGTGCCAGCAGCTTGACCGGCGGTCCCGGAGGTGGCTACACCTTC.

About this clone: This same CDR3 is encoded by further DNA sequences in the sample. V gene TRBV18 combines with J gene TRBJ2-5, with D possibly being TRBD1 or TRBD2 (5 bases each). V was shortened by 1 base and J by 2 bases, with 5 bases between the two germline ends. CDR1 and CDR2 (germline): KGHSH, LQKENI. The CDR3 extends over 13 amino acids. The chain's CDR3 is CASSPRGQETQYF. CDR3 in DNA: TGTGCCAGCTCACCACGGGGGCAAGAGACCCAGTACTTC.

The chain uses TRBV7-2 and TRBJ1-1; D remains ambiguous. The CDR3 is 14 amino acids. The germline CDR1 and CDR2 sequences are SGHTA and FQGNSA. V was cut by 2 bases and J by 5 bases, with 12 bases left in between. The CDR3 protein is CASSLRAGETEAFF. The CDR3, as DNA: TGTGCCAGCAGCTTAAGGGCTGGGGAAACTGAAGCTTTCTTT. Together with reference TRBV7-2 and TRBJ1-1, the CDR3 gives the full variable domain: GAGVSQSPSNKVTEKGKDVELRCDPISGHTALYWYRQSLGQGLEFLIYFQGNSAPDKSGLPSDRFSAERTGGSVSTLTIQRTQQEDSAVYLCASSLRAGETEAFFGQGTRLTVV.

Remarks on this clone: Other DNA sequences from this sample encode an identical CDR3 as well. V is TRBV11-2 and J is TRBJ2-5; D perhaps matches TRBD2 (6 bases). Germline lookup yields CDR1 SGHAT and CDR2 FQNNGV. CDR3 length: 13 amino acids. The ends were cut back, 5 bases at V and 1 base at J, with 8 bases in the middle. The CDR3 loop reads CASSRGTQETQYF. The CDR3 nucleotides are TGTGCCAGCAGCCGCGGGACCCAAGAGACCCAGTACTTC.

The CDR3 is CASSARPPNTDTQYF. DNA of the CDR3: TGTGCCAGTAGTGCTAGGCCTCCGAACACAGATACGCAGTATTTT. V and J are TRBV19 and TRBJ2-3, with no clear D. The V gene's germline CDR1 is LNHDA and CDR2 SQIVND (reference sequence). V was pared by 5 bases and J by 2 bases, with 14 bases between. The length of the CDR3 is 15 residues.